Presented here are 9 T cell receptor beta chains from one specimen sequenced in a study of metastatic and nonmetastatic thyroid tumors. TCRdb re-called the PCR reads through MiXCR. The sample gives about 39,000 clones, around 15% of which show up once; approximately 23% is in the top ten. None of the patients had undergone any treatment ahead of thyroid surgery. The sequenced material came from blood. Every receptor here comes from a female donor with papillary thyroid cancer or a benign thyroid nodule (not recorded which). Some clones in this sample may be carry-over from other donors' samples.

This clone was seen many times. The V gene is TRBV20-1, the J gene TRBJ2-6; no clear D gene. V was clipped by 6 bases and J by 2 bases, with 11 bases between them. CDR1 and CDR2 (germline): DFQATT, SNEGSKA (reference sequence). This CDR3 spans 14 amino acids. The CDR3 bases are TGCAGTGCCCTAATCCGGACTGGGGCCAACGTCCTGACTTTC. Its protein product is CSALIRTGANVLTF.

There are many counts of this clone. The V gene is TRBV12-3 or TRBV12-4, the J gene TRBJ1-6; the D is unclear. CDR3 length equals 13 residues. Deletions cut 9 bases from V and 0 bases from J, with 6 bases between. CDR3 residues: CASRASYNSPLHF. CDR3 DNA sequence: TGTGCCAGTCGGGCCTCCTATAATTCACCCCTCCACTTT.

In this sample, this clone turned up many times. The genes are TRBV24-1 and TRBJ1-2, with 8 nucleotides matching TRBD1. The CDR3 length is 15 residues. Unmatched junction bases numbered 6, after V lost 1 base and J lost 6 bases. Germline V gives CDR1 KGHDR, CDR2 SFDVKD. CDR3 loop: CATSDFETGADGYTF. The CDR3 nucleotides read TGTGCCACCAGTGATTTCGAGACAGGGGCAGATGGCTACACCTTC.

This clone was seen ten or more times. In DNA, the CDR3 is TGTGCCAGCGAAGGGTTGGGGGAGTACACAGATACGCAGTATTTT. This codes for CASEGLGEYTDTQYF. The V and J genes are TRBV2 and TRBJ2-3; TRBD1 or TRBD2 may be the D gene (5 bases each). The V and J ends lost 8 bases and 2 bases respectively, with 17 bases between them. Germline CDR1 and CDR2: SNHLY and FYNNEI. CDR3 size: 15 residues. Variable domain in full (rest from reference TRBV2 and TRBJ2-3): EPEVTQTPSHQVTQMGQEVILRCVPISNHLYFYWYRQILGQKVEFLVSFYNNEISEKSEIFDDQFSVERPDGSNFTLKIRSTKLEDSAMYFCASEGLGEYTDTQYFGPGTRLTVL.

This chain connects TRBV29-1 to TRBJ1-2; D not certain. This CDR3 has 14 residues. V was trimmed by 4 bases and J by 4 bases, leaving 16 bases between them. Germline assignment: CDR1 SQVTM and CDR2 ANQGSEA. CDR3 loop: CSVGGYPLGYGYTF. The CDR3 DNA reads TGCAGCGTTGGCGGCTATCCGCTAGGCTATGGCTACACCTTC. The full variable domain, with the rest looked up from reference TRBV29-1 and TRBJ1-2, is SAVISQKPSRDICQRGTSLTIQCQVDSQVTMMFWYRQQPGQSLTLIATANQGSEATYESGFVIDKFPISRPNLTFSTLTVSNMSPEDSSIYLCSVGGYPLGYGYTFGSGTRLTVV.

This clone occurred many times. The rearrangement joins TRBV12-3 or TRBV12-4 to TRBJ2-3; possibly TRBD1 or TRBD2 for D (5 bases each). The CDR3 length is 12 residues. V dropped 5 bases and J dropped 8 bases, with 11 bases sitting between them. The CDR3 DNA reads TGTGCCAGCAGTCGGGACGACGCTACGCAGTATTTT. Translated: CASSRDDATQYF.

This clone was found many times. The genes are TRBV20-1 and TRBJ2-7; TRBD2 matches 7 bases. The CDR3 is 15 residues long. With 2 bases clipped from V and 2 bases from J, the junction kept 9 bases outside the gene matches. The germline V gene has CDR1 DFQATT and CDR2 SNEGSKA (reference sequence). CDR3 sequence (DNA): TGCAGTGCTAGAAAACTAGCGTCCGCCACCTACGAGCAGTACTTC. This gives the protein CSARKLASATYEQYF.

This clone was picked up many times. This chain connects TRBV5-1 to TRBJ1-1, with D uncertain. CDR3 length: 14 residues. The germline V and J ends were trimmed by 5 bases and 1 base, with 12 bases remaining between them. Germline CDR1 and CDR2: SGHRS and YFSETQ. This CDR3 reads CASSSGFENTEAFF. CDR3 in DNA: TGCGCCAGCAGTTCTGGCTTCGAGAACACTGAAGCTTTCTTT.

Only a few counts were recorded for this clone. The chain combines TRBV12-3 or TRBV12-4 with TRBJ1-1, with D perhaps matching TRBD1 (6 bases). The CDR3 is 16 amino acids. Trimming took 5 bases from V and 1 from J, leaving 17 bases between them. The CDR3 loop is CASSLIQVGGNTEAFF. The CDR3, as DNA: TGTGCCAGCAGTCTAATACAGGTAGGGGGGAACACTGAAGCTTTCTTT.